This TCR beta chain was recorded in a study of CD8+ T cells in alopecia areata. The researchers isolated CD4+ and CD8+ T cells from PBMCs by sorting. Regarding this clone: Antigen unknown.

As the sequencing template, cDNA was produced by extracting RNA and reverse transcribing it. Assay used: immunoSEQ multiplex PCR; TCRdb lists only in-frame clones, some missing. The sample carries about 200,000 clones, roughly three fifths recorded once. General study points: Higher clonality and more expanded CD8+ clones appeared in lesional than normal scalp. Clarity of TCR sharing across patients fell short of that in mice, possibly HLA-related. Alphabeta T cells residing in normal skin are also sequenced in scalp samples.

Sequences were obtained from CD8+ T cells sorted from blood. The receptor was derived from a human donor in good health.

The CDR3 is CASTDRVGYYEQYF. CDR3 bases: TGTGCCAGCACCGACAGGGTCGGGTACTACGAGCAGTACTTC. The rearrangement joins TRBV5-6 to TRBJ2-7, with 7 nucleotides matching TRBD1. The germline CDR1 and CDR2 sequences are SGHDT and YYEEEE. CDR3 length: 14 amino acids. Trimming took 6 bases from V and 3 from J; bases not matched to a gene: 9.